This T cell receptor (beta chain) was obtained from a study of blood T cell repertoires in COVID-19. TCRdb's table, derived via immunoSEQ multiplex PCR, lists solely in-frame clones and lacks some. In the table there are 130,000 or so clones, around 90% of which are singletons. This CDR3 comprises 13 residues. V lost 3 bases to trimming and J lost 3 bases, with 6 bases between them. Germline values: CDR1 SGHTA, CDR2 FQGTGA. The table lists this clone with a few counts. V gene TRBV7-3 combines with J gene TRBJ1-3; the D is unclear. The sequence came from a woman aged 60-70 years with acute or convalescent COVID-19. Specimen: peripheral blood. The CDR3 DNA sequence: TGTGCCAGCAGCTTCGACATTGGAAACACCATATATTTT. Protein sequence: CASSFDIGNTIYF.